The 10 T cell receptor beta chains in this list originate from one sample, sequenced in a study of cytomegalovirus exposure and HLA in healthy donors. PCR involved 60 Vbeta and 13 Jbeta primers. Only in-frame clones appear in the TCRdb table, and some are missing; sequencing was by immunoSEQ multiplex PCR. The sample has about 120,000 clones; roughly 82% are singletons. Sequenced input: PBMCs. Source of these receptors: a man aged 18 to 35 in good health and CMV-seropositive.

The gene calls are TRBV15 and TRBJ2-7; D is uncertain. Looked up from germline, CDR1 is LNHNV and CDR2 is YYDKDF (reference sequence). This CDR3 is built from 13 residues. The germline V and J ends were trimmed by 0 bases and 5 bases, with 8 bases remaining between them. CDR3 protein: CATSRDHLDEQYF. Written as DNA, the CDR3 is TGTGCCACCAGCAGAGATCACTTGGACGAGCAGTACTTC.

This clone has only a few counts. The CDR3 DNA reads TGCGCCAGCCGCGAAGGAAGCGTGCTGTACTTC. Protein product: CASREGSVLYF. The V call is TRBV5-1, the J call TRBJ2-7; D remains ambiguous. Germline V gene lookup returns CDR1 SGHRS and CDR2 YFSETQ. This CDR3 comprises 11 residues. V lost 7 bases and J lost 12, with 17 bases in between.

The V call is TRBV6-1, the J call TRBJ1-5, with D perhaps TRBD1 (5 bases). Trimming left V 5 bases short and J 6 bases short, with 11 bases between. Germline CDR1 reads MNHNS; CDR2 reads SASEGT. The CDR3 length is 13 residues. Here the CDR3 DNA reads TGTGCCAGCAGTACGGGGGGAATTCAGCCCCAGCATTTT. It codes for CASSTGGIQPQHF.

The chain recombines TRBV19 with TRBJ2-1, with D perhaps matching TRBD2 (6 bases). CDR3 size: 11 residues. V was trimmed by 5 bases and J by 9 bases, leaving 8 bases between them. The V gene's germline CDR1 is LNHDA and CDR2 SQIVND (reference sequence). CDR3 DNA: TGTGCCAGTAGTCCGGGACTTGAGCAGTTCTTC. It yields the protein CASSPGLEQFF.

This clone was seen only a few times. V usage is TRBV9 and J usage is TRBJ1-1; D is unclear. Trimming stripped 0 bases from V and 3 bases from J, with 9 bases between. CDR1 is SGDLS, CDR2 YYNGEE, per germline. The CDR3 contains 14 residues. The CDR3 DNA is TGTGCCAGCAGCGTAGCTAAGGAGTACACTGAAGCTTTCTTT. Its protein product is CASSVAKEYTEAFF.

CDR3: CASSRMTGSAYEQYF. In DNA form, the CDR3 reads TGTGCCAGCAGTCGTATGACAGGGAGCGCGTACGAGCAGTACTTC. The chain uses TRBV2 and TRBJ2-7; 7 nucleotides match TRBD1. V shed 5 bases, J shed 4 bases, and the junction held 11 bases outside the gene matches. The CDR3 has 15 amino acids. The germline gives CDR1 SNHLY, CDR2 FYNNEI.

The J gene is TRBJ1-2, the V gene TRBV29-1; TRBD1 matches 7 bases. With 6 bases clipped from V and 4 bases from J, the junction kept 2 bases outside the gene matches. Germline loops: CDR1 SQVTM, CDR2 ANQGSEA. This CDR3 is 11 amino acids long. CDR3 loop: CSVRTGYGYTF. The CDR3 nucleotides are TGCAGCGTGAGGACAGGCTATGGCTACACCTTC.

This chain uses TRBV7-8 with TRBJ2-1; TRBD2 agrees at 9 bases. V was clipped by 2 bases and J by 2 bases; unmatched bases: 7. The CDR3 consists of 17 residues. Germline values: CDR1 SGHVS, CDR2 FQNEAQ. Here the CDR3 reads CASSLTLSGRAYNEQFF. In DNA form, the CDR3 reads TGTGCCAGCAGCTTAACCCTTAGCGGGAGAGCCTACAATGAGCAGTTCTTC.

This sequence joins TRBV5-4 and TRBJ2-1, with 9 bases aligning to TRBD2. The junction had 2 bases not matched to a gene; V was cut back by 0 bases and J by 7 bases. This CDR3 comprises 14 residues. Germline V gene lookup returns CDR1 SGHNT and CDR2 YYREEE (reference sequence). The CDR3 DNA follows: TGTGCCAGCAGCTTGGATGCGGGAGGGAATGAGCAGTTCTTC. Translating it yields CASSLDAGGNEQFF. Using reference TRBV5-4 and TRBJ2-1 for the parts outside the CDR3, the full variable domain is ETGVTQSPTHLIKTRGQQVTLRCSSQSGHNTVSWYQQALGQGPQFIFQYYREEENGRGNFPPRFSGLQFPNYSSELNVNALELDDSALYLCASSLDAGGNEQFFGPGTRLTVL.

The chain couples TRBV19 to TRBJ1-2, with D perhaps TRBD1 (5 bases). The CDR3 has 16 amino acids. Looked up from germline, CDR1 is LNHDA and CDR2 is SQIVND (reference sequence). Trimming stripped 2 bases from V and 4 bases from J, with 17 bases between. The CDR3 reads CASSIISAGKGYGYTF. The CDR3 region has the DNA TGTGCCAGTAGTATAATATCGGCAGGGAAGGGCTATGGCTACACCTTC.